This T cell receptor (beta chain) appears in the sequencing data of a study of beta chain features in type 1 diabetes. About the research overall: Examined across all samples were approximately 99 million sorted cells. Study outcomes and limitations: In all four CD4+ subsets, TCRB CDR3 length was significantly, moderately reduced in type 1 diabetes. Reduced insertions and increased deletions marked VDJ junctions in type 1 diabetes patients.

What was sequenced were expressed TCRB transcripts, since all of the isolated RNA had been reverse transcribed. TCRdb keeps only in-frame clones here, not all; method: immunoSEQ multiplex PCR. Of some 150,000 clones in the sample, approximately 10% were seen once. Details on this clone: Its antigen remains unknown.

V was trimmed by 4 bases and J by 7 bases, leaving 12 bases between them. Germline CDR1 SGHRS, CDR2 YFSETQ. This CDR3 has 13 amino acids. This chain links TRBV5-1 with TRBJ2-1; a weak D match, TRBD1 (6 bases). This receptor was taken from a woman aged 25 to 39 with type 1 diabetes. The sequencing sample was made of central memory CD4+ T cells from blood. CDR3: CASSEQQGNEQFF. The CDR3 nucleotides read TGCGCCAGCAGCGAACAGCAGGGGAATGAGCAGTTCTTC.